The 21 T cell receptor beta chains listed next were all sequenced from one sample in a study of graft-versus-host responses after intestinal transplantation. Generated by immunoSEQ multiplex PCR, the TCRdb table keeps only in-frame clones and is missing some. The sample carries under 100,000 clones, around 83% recorded once. Antigens of these TCRs are unknown. Here the sequenced sample was unstimulated CD4+ T cells sorted from spleen or lymph node cells, taken before intestinal transplant. The receptors shown here come from a human donor who received an intestinal transplant.

The chain is built from TRBV5-1 and TRBJ2-6, with D possibly matching TRBD1 (6 bases). This CDR3 contains 16 residues. Germline values: CDR1 SGHRS, CDR2 YFSETQ. V lost 0 bases and J 4 bases, leaving 11 bases between the germline ends. The DNA of the CDR3 is TGCGCCAGCAGCTTGGGTTGGGGGCGGGGGGCCAACGTCCTGACTTTC. It encodes CASSLGWGRGANVLTF. The entire variable domain, with the rest obtained from reference TRBV5-1 and TRBJ2-6, is as follows: KAGVTQTPRYLIKTRGQQVTLSCSPISGHRSVSWYQQTPGQGLQFLFEYFSETQRNKGNFPGRFSGRQFSNSRSEMNVSTLELGDSALYLCASSLGWGRGANVLTFGAGSRLTVL.

This clone turned up a few times. V and J are TRBV5-1 and TRBJ2-7; tentatively, D is TRBD1 (5 bases). The germline CDR1 and CDR2 sequences are SGHRS and YFSETQ. The CDR3 loop spans 15 amino acids. V was trimmed by 4 bases and J by 1 base, leaving 15 bases between them. DNA of the CDR3: TGCGCCAGCAGCCTATCGCCGACAGTTTCCTACGAGCAGTACTTC. Its protein product is CASSLSPTVSYEQYF.

The rearrangement joins TRBV7-3 to TRBJ2-3; the match to TRBD2 covers 9 bases. The CDR3 consists of 16 residues. Unmatched junction bases numbered 4, after V lost 2 bases and J lost 1 base. Per the germline V gene, CDR1 is SGHTA and CDR2 is FQGTGA. CDR3 sequence: CASSLGAGGGTDTQYF. CDR3 bases: TGTGCCAGCAGCTTAGGGGCGGGAGGGGGCACAGATACGCAGTATTTT.

The genes are TRBV13 and TRBJ2-3; 9 bases fit TRBD2. This CDR3 is built from 16 residues. CDR1 is PRHDT and CDR2 is FYEKMQ in the germline V gene (reference sequence). J was trimmed by 1 base and V by 4 bases; bases with no gene match: 6. This chain's CDR3 is CASSSASSGGTDTQYF. As DNA, the CDR3 is TGTGCCAGCAGCTCCGCTTCTAGCGGGGGCACAGATACGCAGTATTTT.

The chain uses TRBV18 and TRBJ1-1; 7 bases line up with TRBD1. V trimming: 5 bases; J trimming: 6 bases; junction bases outside the gene matches: 9. The CDR3 spans 14 residues. Germline V gene lookup returns CDR1 KGHSH and CDR2 LQKENI. DNA of the CDR3: TGTGCCAGCTCATACAATGTACAGGGGTCTGAAGCTTTCTTT. This translates into CASSYNVQGSEAFF.

The chain couples TRBV9 to TRBJ1-2; TRBD1 aligns across 8 bases. J lost 9 bases, V lost 3 bases, and 4 bases had no gene match. Per the germline V gene, CDR1 is SGDLS and CDR2 is YYNGEE. CDR3 length: 12 amino acids. CDR3 sequence (DNA): TGTGCCAGCAGCGCTGGACAGGGAAGCTACACCTTC. It yields the protein CASSAGQGSYTF.

This chain connects TRBV19 to TRBJ2-5, with 12 nucleotides matching TRBD2. Germline CDR1 LNHDA, CDR2 SQIVND (reference sequence). The ends lost 5 bases at V and 2 bases at J; junction bases unmatched: 3. The CDR3 covers 15 residues. The CDR3 DNA is TGTGCCAGTAGTCCCCTAGCGGGGGGGCAAGAGACCCAGTACTTC. Translation gives CASSPLAGGQETQYF.

CDR3 sequence: CASSSGTGPFEAFF. The CDR3, as DNA: TGTGCCAGCAGCTCCGGGACAGGGCCTTTTGAAGCTTTCTTT. The rearrangement joins TRBV14 to TRBJ1-1; 9 bases fit TRBD1. The CDR3 consists of 14 residues. After removal of 5 bases from V and 7 bases from J, the junction contained 8 bases not matched to a gene. Germline V CDR1 and CDR2: SGHDN, FVKESK.

The gene calls are TRBV5-7 and TRBJ1-5; TRBD1 aligns across 9 bases. TRBV5-7 counts as an open reading frame of uncertain function. V was clipped by 2 bases and J by 3 bases; unmatched bases: 3. The CDR3 has 15 residues. CDR3 protein: CASSFGDRVNQPQHF. CDR3 nucleotide sequence: TGTGCCAGCAGCTTTGGGGACAGGGTCAATCAGCCCCAGCATTTT.

The rearrangement links TRBV19 to TRBJ1-4; no clear D gene. This CDR3 is 13 amino acids long. CDR1 LNHDA and CDR2 SQIVND come from the germline V gene (reference sequence). Deletions cut 6 bases from V and 8 bases from J, with 13 bases between. DNA for the CDR3: TGTGCCAGTAGCTCCCTCCACGGGGAAAAACTGTTTTTT. This codes for CASSSLHGEKLFF.

This chain uses TRBV28 with TRBJ2-7, with 12 positions matching TRBD2. CDR1 is MDHEN and CDR2 is SYDVKM in the germline V gene. CDR3 length: 17 residues. V was pared by 4 bases and J by 5 bases, with 12 bases of the junction left unmatched. CDR3 sequence: CASSSITGLAGKDEQYF. Written as DNA, the CDR3 is TGTGCCAGCAGTTCGATAACTGGACTAGCGGGAAAAGACGAGCAGTACTTC.

The J gene is TRBJ1-2, the V gene TRBV7-9; 9 nucleotides line up with TRBD1. Losses at the gene ends were 5 bases for V and 4 bases for J; bases not matched to a gene: 2. The CDR3 runs to 13 residues. Germline CDR1 is SEHNR and CDR2 is FQNEAQ (reference sequence). The CDR3 here is CASSTTGGYGYTF. CDR3 nucleotides: TGTGCCAGCAGCACGACAGGGGGCTATGGCTACACCTTC. The whole variable domain, filled in from reference TRBV7-9 and TRBJ1-2, reads DTGVSQNPRHKITKRGQNVTFRCDPISEHNRLYWYRQTLGQGPEFLTYFQNEAQLEKSRLLSDRFSAERPKGSFSTLEIQRTEQGDSAMYLCASSTTGGYGYTFGSGTRLTVV.

V gene TRBV5-4 combines with J gene TRBJ1-6, with 7 nucleotides matching TRBD1. V lost 4 bases and J lost 6; bases outside the gene matches: 4. This CDR3 region has 14 residues. From germline, CDR1 is SGHNT and CDR2 YYREEE (reference sequence). The CDR3 reads CASSPDRANSPLHF. The CDR3 nucleotides read TGTGCCAGCAGCCCCGACAGGGCTAATTCACCCCTCCACTTT.

The chain couples TRBV11-3 to TRBJ2-1; 12 nucleotides align to TRBD2. Trimming removed 5 bases from V and 0 bases from J; junction bases left unmatched: 8. The CDR3 has 18 amino acids. CDR1 is SGHNT and CDR2 is YENEEA in the germline V gene. Written as DNA, the CDR3 is TGTGCCAGCAGCCTTGGACTAGCGGGGCCTCGCTCCTACAATGAGCAGTTCTTC. It is translated as CASSLGLAGPRSYNEQFF. The complete variable domain, with remaining parts taken from reference TRBV11-3 and TRBJ2-1, reads EAGVVQSPRYKIIEKKQPVAFWCNPISGHNTLYWYLQNLGQGPELLIRYENEEAVDDSQLPKDRFSAERLKGVDSTLKIQPAELGDSAVYLCASSLGLAGPRSYNEQFFGPGTRLTVL.

This chain links TRBV7-6 with TRBJ2-7, with 7 bases identical to TRBD1. CDR3 length equals 13 residues. V lost 5 bases to trimming and J lost 6 bases; unmatched junction nucleotides: 7. Germline CDR1 and CDR2: SGHVS and FNYEAQ. Written as DNA, the CDR3 is TGTGCCAGCAGCCAGGAGACAGGGATCGAGCAGTACTTC. This codes for CASSQETGIEQYF.

This rearrangement joins TRBV10-1 to TRBJ2-5; TRBD1 agrees at 7 bases. V was clipped by 0 bases and J by 4 bases; unmatched bases: 23. The V gene's germline CDR1 is WNHNN and CDR2 SYGVQD (reference sequence). This CDR3 is built from 21 residues. CDR3 coding DNA: TGCGCCAGCAGTGAGTCGATACCTTTGCGCTGCCCACAGGGGCTGGGAGAGACCCAGTACTTC. Protein product: CASSESIPLRCPQGLGETQYF.

V gene TRBV19 combines with J gene TRBJ1-2, with a weak D call TRBD1 (5 bases). The CDR3 is 17 amino acids. Trimming took off 1 base at V and 0 bases at J, with 15 bases between the two ends. CDR1 and CDR2 from the germline V gene are LNHDA and SQIVND (reference sequence). CDR3 residues: CASSIVNGQLSNYGYTF. CDR3 bases: TGTGCCAGTAGTATAGTAAACGGACAACTTTCTAACTATGGCTACACCTTC.

The chain couples TRBV15 to TRBJ2-1, with TRBD1 identical over 8 bases. This CDR3 is built from 14 residues. Unmatched junction bases numbered 5, after V lost 5 bases and J lost 5 bases. The germline CDR1 and CDR2 sequences are LNHNV and YYDKDF (reference sequence). The CDR3 nucleotides are TGTGCCACCAGCGCCCCGGGACAGGACAATGAGCAGTTCTTC. This sequence encodes CATSAPGQDNEQFF.

This clone showed up just a few times. The V gene is TRBV5-4, the J gene TRBJ1-2; TRBD1 is a possible D gene (5 bases). The V gene's germline CDR1 is SGHNT and CDR2 YYREEE (reference sequence). The V end lost 0 bases, the J end lost 2 bases, and 5 bases lay between the germline ends. The CDR3 has 13 residues. DNA of the CDR3: TGTGCCAGCAGCTTGGACAGGAACTATGGCTACACCTTC. Its protein product is CASSLDRNYGYTF.

The chain combines TRBV19 with TRBJ2-2, with 8 positions matching TRBD1. This CDR3 has 16 residues. The V gene end was trimmed by 5 bases and the J gene end by 1 base; junction bases not matched to a gene: 6. Per the germline V gene, CDR1 is LNHDA and CDR2 is SQIVND (reference sequence). This CDR3 reads CASSYQTGENTGELFF. DNA for the CDR3: TGTGCCAGTAGTTACCAGACAGGGGAGAACACCGGGGAGCTGTTTTTT.

The rearrangement uses TRBV19 and TRBJ1-2; D unclear. V lost 5 bases, J lost 6 bases, and 19 bases lay in between. The CDR3 totals 15 residues. The germline gives CDR1 LNHDA, CDR2 SQIVND (reference sequence). DNA for the CDR3: TGTGCCAGTAGTGCCTTGGTCCCGGTCCAAGATGGCTACACCTTC. It encodes CASSALVPVQDGYTF.